This note documents a single TCR beta chain sequence. Antigen specificity is unknown. Random hexamers served to reverse transcribe roughly 0.5 to 1 ug RNA. TCRdb reprocessed the immunoSEQ multiplex PCR reads via MiXCR and lists one record per CDR3 protein. The table lists 150,000 to 200,000 distinct CDR3 sequences, 85% to 95% of them singletons, with 0.1% to 0.12% in the top ten. The entry originates in a study of CD8 T cells in Susac syndrome. Whole-study context: Each patient with Susac syndrome, at the time of blood draw, was therapy-naive, on corticosteroids, or on intravenous immunoglobulin alone. Overall study findings and caveats: CD4+ repertoires of Susac syndrome patients lacked detectable clonal expansion.

Trimming removed 8 bases from V and 0 bases from J, with 7 bases in between. Germline V gives CDR1 LNHNV, CDR2 YYDKDF (reference sequence). This CDR3 has 12 amino acids. In blood CD8+ and CD4+ T cells, TCR beta underwent sequencing. FACS was used to enrich TEMRA cells, whereas the CD8+ and CD4+ T cells were obtained by negative isolation. The chain has TRBV15 and TRBJ1-1; D uncertain. The sequenced sample consisted of CD4+ T cells from PBMCs. This clonotype was sampled from a human donor with Susac syndrome. CDR3 bases: TGTGCCACCTCTGGGATGAACACTGAAGCTTTCTTT. Translated: CATSGMNTEAFF.